This T cell receptor (beta chain) was identified in a study of OX40 agonist ivuxolimab in advanced cancers. Study-wide context: Ivuxolimab, an agonist antibody against OX40 (CD134), was given to patients. Study results and caveats: Among the lowest peripheral clonal expansion occurred in 0.1-3.0 mg/kg partial responders.

Systemic immunosuppression or a history of autoimmune disease excluded patients. TCRdb keeps only in-frame clones here, not all; method: immunoSEQ multiplex PCR. The sample holds nearly 60,000 clones, about 87% seen once. The CDR3 extends over 14 amino acids. CDR1 and CDR2 from the germline V gene are ENHRY and SYGVKD. As to this clone: What it recognizes is unknown.

Sequenced here: CD4+ or CD8+ T cells sorted from blood, sampled in a trial of the OX40 agonist ivuxolimab. The V call is TRBV10-3, the J call TRBJ2-5, with D perhaps TRBD2 (6 bases). The end of the DNA fits TRBJ2-7 better, so the J call may be wrong. The TCR originated in an adult with an advanced solid tumor such as melanoma, head and neck, liver or kidney cancer. The CDR3 nucleotides read TGTGCCATCGCCCCCAACCGGGAGCCAAACGAGCAGTACTTC. Translating it yields CAIAPNREPNEQYF.